These 2 T cell receptor beta chains originate from one sample sequenced in a study of blood T cell repertoires in COVID-19. Sequenced by immunoSEQ multiplex PCR; TCRdb stores in-frame clones only, minus some. Of roughly 170,000 clones listed, about 74% were seen once; the top ten hold about 3%. Material: peripheral blood. The receptors shown here come from a woman of 80 years or more with acute or convalescent COVID-19.

This rearrangement joins TRBV4-1 to TRBJ2-5, with TRBD1 identical over 7 bases. Germline V gives CDR1 MGHRA, CDR2 YSYEKL. The CDR3 runs 18 residues. Losses at the gene ends were 4 bases for V and 4 bases for J; bases not matched to a gene: 18. CDR3 in amino acids: CASSPRGGRQGVRETQYF. The CDR3 DNA sequence: TGCGCCAGCAGCCCTCGAGGTGGGCGACAGGGTGTACGAGAGACCCAGTACTTC.

The rearrangement joins TRBV7-9 to TRBJ2-7, with TRBD1 matching over 9 bases. Germline-derived CDR1 and CDR2 are SEHNR and FQNEAQ (reference sequence). V trimming: 8 bases; J trimming: 3 bases; junction bases outside the gene matches: 11. CDR3 length equals 15 residues. The CDR3 DNA reads as TGTGCCAGCGGGGGATCCGGGACAGGGTTCTACGAGCAGTACTTC. Protein product: CASGGSGTGFYEQYF.